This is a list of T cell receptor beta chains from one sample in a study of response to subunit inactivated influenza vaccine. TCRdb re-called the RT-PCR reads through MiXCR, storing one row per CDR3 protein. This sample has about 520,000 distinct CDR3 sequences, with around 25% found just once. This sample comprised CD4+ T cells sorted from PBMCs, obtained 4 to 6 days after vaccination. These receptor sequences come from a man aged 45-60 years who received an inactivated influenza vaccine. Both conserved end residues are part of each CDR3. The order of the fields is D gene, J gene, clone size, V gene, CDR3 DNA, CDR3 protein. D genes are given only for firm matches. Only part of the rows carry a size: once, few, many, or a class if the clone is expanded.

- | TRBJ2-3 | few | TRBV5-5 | TGTGCCAGCAGCTTCCGGGATCTCACAGATACGCAGTATTTT | CASSFRDLTDTQYF
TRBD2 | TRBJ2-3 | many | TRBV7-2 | TGTGCCAGCAGCTTAGTTAGCGGGGACACAGATACGCAGTATTTT | CASSLVSGDTDTQYF
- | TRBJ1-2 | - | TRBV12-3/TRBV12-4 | TGTGCCATCCGAGGGCCGTCTAACTATGGCTACACCTTC | CAIRGPSNYGYTF
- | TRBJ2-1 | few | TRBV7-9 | TGTGCCAGCAGCTTAGATGTCCGGACAGATAACAATGAGCAGTTCTTC | CASSLDVRTDNNEQFF
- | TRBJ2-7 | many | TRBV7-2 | TGTGCCAGCAGCTTACCAGGCTCCTACGAGCAGTACTTC | CASSLPGSYEQYF
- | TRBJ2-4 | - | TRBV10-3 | TGTGCCATCAGTGAGTCGTGGGCCCACGAGGCCAAAAACATTCAGTACTTC | CAISESWAHEAKNIQYF
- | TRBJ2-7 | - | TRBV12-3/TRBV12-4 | TGTGCCAGCAGTTTTCGCAGGGGGGCACGCCGCGAGCAGTACTTC | CASSFRRGARREQYF
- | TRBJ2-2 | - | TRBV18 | TGTGCCAGCTCACCGACTCCGTCGAACACCGGGGAGCTGTTTTTT | CASSPTPSNTGELFF
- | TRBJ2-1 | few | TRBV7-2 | TGTGCCAGCAGCCCCCAAAGGGGGGATGAGCAGTTCTTC | CASSPQRGDEQFF
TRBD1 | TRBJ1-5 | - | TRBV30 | TGTGCCTGGAGTGAGGGGGCAGGGCAGCCCCAGCATTTT | CAWSEGAGQPQHF
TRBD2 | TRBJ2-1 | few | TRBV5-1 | TGCGCCAGCAGCCCTGTACCGGTGACTAGCGGGAGGAATGAGCAGTTCTTC | CASSPVPVTSGRNEQFF
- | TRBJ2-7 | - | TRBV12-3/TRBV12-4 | TGTGCCAGCAGTGATAGGGGTGCCGGGGAGCAGTACTTC | CASSDRGAGEQYF
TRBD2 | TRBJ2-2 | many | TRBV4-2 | TGTGCCAGCAGCGCCTTAGCGGGGGCGTCGGGCACCGGGGAGCTGTTTTTT | CASSALAGASGTGELFF
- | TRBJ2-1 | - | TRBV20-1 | TGCAGCTTACGCGCGGGCCGCAATGAGCAGTTCTTC | CSLRAGRNEQFF
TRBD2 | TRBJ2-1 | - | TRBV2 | TGTGCCAGCACCCCGAGGGGGACTAGCGGTGAGCAGTTCTTC | CASTPRGTSGEQFF
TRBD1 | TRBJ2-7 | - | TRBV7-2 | TGTGCCAGCAGTAGACAGGGAACCTACGAGCAGTACTTC | CASSRQGTYEQYF
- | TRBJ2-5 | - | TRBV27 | TGTGCCAGCAGTTTTGGCGGGACGAACCAAGAGACCCAGTACTTC | CASSFGGTNQETQYF
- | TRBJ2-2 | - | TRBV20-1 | TGCAGTGCTAGACACAGGGTTACCGGGGAGCTGTTTTTT | CSARHRVTGELFF
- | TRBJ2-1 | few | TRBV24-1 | TGTGCCACCAGTGAATTTACCGGAGAGCAGTTCTTC | CATSEFTGEQFF
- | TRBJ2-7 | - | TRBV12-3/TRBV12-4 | TGTGCCAGCAGTTTAAACCTCCAGACACGCTACTTCCCTGCGTGGTCCTACGAGCAGTACTTC | CASSLNLQTRYFPAWSYEQYF
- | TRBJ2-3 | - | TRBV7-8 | TGTGCCAGCAGCTTAGGCGCCCGAGGCACAGATACGCAGTATTTT | CASSLGARGTDTQYF
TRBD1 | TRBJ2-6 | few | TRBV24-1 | TGTGCCACCAGTGATTATACGACAGGGGGCCTACCTGGGGCCAACGTCCTGACTTTC | CATSDYTTGGLPGANVLTF
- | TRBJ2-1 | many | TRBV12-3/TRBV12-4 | TGTGCCAGCAGTTTAGCAGGGAGATCCCACAATGAGCAGTTCTTC | CASSLAGRSHNEQFF
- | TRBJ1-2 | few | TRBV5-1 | TGCGCCAGCAGCTTGGCCGGGGGTAATCTGTTGGCTAACTATGGCTACACCTTC | CASSLAGGNLLANYGYTF
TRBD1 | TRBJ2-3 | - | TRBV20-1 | TGCATCCCTAAAGGGGGCCGGAGCACAGATACGCAGTATTTT | CIPKGGRSTDTQYF
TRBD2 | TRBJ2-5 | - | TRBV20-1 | TGCAGTGCTAGTCCGCCTAGCGGGAGACAAGAGACCCAGTACTTC | CSASPPSGRQETQYF
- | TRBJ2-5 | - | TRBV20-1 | TGCAGTGCTTACCGCTCCCAGGGCGTAAAAGAGACCCAGTACTTC | CSAYRSQGVKETQYF
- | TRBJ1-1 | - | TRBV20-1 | TGCAGGCAACGAAGAAGTACTGAAGCTTTCTTT | CRQRRSTEAFF
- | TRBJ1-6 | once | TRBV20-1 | TGCAGTGCTACCAATAATTCACCCCTCCACTTT | CSATNNSPLHF
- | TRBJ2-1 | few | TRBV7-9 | TGTGCCAGCAGCCAACTGGTGAATGAGCAGTTCTTC | CASSQLVNEQFF
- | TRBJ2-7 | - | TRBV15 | TGTGCCACCAGCAGAGAAGGGACCCTCGGTATTGAGCAGTACTTC | CATSREGTLGIEQYF
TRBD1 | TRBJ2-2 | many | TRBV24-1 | TGTGCCACCGGACGACAGGGGGCGAACGGGGAGCTGTTTTTT | CATGRQGANGELFF
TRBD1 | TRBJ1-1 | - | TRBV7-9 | TGTGCCAGCAGCCTAAAGGGGACAGGGGTTGAAGCTTTCTTT | CASSLKGTGVEAFF
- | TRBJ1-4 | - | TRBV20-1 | TGCAGTGCTAGGAAGTCAGGGGTTGGGGAAAAACTGTTTTTT | CSARKSGVGEKLFF
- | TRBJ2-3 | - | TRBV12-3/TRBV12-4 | TGTGCCAGCAGCCCTGCCATTTCCTGGGGAACAGATACGCAGTATTTT | CASSPAISWGTDTQYF
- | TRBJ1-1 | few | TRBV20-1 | TGCAGTGCTAGATCCCTCCCGCGGGCTTTCTTT | CSARSLPRAFF
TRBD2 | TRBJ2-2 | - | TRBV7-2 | TGTGCCAGCAGCTCCCCAGCGGGACTACGTGCCGGGGAGCTGTTTTTT | CASSSPAGLRAGELFF
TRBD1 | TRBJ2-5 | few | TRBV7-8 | TGTGCCAGCAGCCGTCCCTCCGGGACAGGTCAAGAGACCCAGTACTTC | CASSRPSGTGQETQYF
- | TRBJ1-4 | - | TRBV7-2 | TGTGCCAGCAGCTCGCAACCCGGACAGAATAATGAAAAACTGTTTTTT | CASSSQPGQNNEKLFF
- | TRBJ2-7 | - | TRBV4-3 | TGCGCCAGCAGCCAAGCGTCTGGGACGGTCCTCTCCTACGAGCAGTACTTC | CASSQASGTVLSYEQYF
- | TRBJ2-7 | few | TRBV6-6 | TGTGCCAGCAGTAAGGTTTGGGGGTACGAGCAGTACTTC | CASSKVWGYEQYF
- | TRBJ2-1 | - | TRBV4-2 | TGTGCCAGCAGCCAAGATGTAGGGACCTACAATGAGCAGTTCTTC | CASSQDVGTYNEQFF
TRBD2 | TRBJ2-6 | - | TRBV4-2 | TGTGCCAGCAGCCGGGCATTAGGCGGGGGAACCCCGGCTGGGGCCAACGTCCTGACTTTC | CASSRALGGGTPAGANVLTF